This T cell receptor (delta chain) was sequenced for a study of fetal and pediatric gammadelta thymocytes (dated by TCRdb to 2022 to 2024). Regarding the research as a whole: To strengthen a single-cell study of gammadelta thymocyte development, the researchers used bulk gammadelta thymocyte repertoires that mixed previously published data with newly generated, unpublished data. Unpublished data were combined with previously published data (refs 27,28) to make up the bulk gammadelta thymocyte repertoires. Bulk TCR repertoire data were included to raise the number of subjects and reinforce the CDR3 publicity analysis. The set of bulk gammadelta thymocyte repertoires included some 10 subjects in total: 3 fetal thymus donors and 7 pediatric thymus donors. The paper as a whole reports these results and caveats: Compared with post-natal repertoires, fetal gammadelta thymocyte repertoires were previously reported to be enriched for TRDV2, TRGV8 and TRGV9 usage, low N additions and public CDR3s.

The CDR1 and CDR2 encoded by the germline V gene are GEAIGNYY and EKD. The CDR3 numbers 19 residues from cysteine through phenylalanine. Only the CDR3 part of the read is kept: 57 bases, read in frame from the first base. Of note for this clone: Its antigen target is currently unknown. A read error may produce the germline difference seen at one junction end. Other DNA sequences in the sample encode the same CDR3.

Fetal thymuses were obtained from elective pregnancy terminations performed in Singapore for socio-psychological reasons at about 14 to 22 weeks estimated gestational age. Every fetus was judged structurally normal, both by ultrasound before the termination and by gross morphological examination after the termination. Thymocytes were stained with Zombie NIR viability dye plus antibodies to CD3 (UCHT1), TCRgammadelta (11F2), TCRVgamma9 (IMMU360) and TCRVdelta2 (IMMU389). Bulk TRD and TRG CDR3 repertoires were generated separately from sorted Vgamma9Vdelta2 and nonVgamma9Vdelta2 gammadelta thymocytes of human fetal and pediatric thymuses. As previously described, thymic cell suspensions were prepared from both fetal and post-natal thymuses. Cells that were CD3+ gammadeltaTCR+ Vgamma9+ Vdelta2+ were sorted as Vgamma9Vdelta2 thymocytes. A FACS Aria III cell sorter (BD Biosciences) was used to carry out the cell sorting.

Sequenced on an Illumina MiSeq. Processing in the source paper ran as follows. To analyze publicity, the Vgamma9Vdelta2 and nonVgamma9Vdelta2 bulk CDR3 files from each subject were merged so that every subject had one combined repertoire. CDR3 publicity was given a score from 0 to 19 by checking each amino acid sequence across 9 single-cell datasets and some 11 bulk repertoires with base R and dplyr. Identical DNA sequences were merged into single rows after TCRdb reprocessed the public reads with CATT. TCRdb, rather than the study authors, made the V and J calls. This sample has approximately 700 delta-chain clones in its table, and about a fifth of those were observed once. The leading ten clones occupy roughly a fifth of the sample.

This chain joins TRDV2 to TRDJ3, with TRDD3 matching 9 junction bases. TCRdb does not report a J gene; here it was assigned by matching the DNA to germline references. This sequence originates from a human fetus. The specimen sequenced was Vgamma9Vdelta2 gamma-delta T cells from the thymus. Sample cell subset or site, as interpreted from the label and publication: sorted CD3+gammadeltaTCR+Vgamma9+Vdelta2+ thymocytes. The bases read TGTGCCTGTGACACCGGGTACTGGGGGAGCTCCTGGGACACACGACAGATGTTTTTC. Its amino acids are CACDTGYWGSSWDTRQMFF.